The present TCR beta chain was sequenced within a study of identical twins. The CDR3 runs 14 residues. V lost 6 bases, J lost 5 bases, and 5 bases stayed unmatched. Germline CDR1 reads MNHNS; CDR2 reads SASEGT. Template switching, a step in the protocol, added a universal primer site, and cDNA carried unique molecular identifiers. Via MiXCR, TCRdb re-called the 5' RACE reads, giving one row per CDR3 protein. The table includes hundreds of thousands of distinct CDR3 sequences, about 24% detected once. This same sample was also taken into another study, of T cells expressing NK-cell markers. That publication notes: HCMV serostatus: seven of eight sequenced donors positive, one negative.

Sequencing input: CD4+ T cells sorted from blood. This sequence joins TRBV6-1 and TRBJ2-7; TRBD1 matches at 12 bases. This receptor was obtained from a young woman in good health. CDR3 in amino acids: CASRTGTGGNEQYF. In nucleotides, the CDR3 is TGTGCCAGCAGGACCGGGACAGGGGGCAACGAGCAGTACTTC.